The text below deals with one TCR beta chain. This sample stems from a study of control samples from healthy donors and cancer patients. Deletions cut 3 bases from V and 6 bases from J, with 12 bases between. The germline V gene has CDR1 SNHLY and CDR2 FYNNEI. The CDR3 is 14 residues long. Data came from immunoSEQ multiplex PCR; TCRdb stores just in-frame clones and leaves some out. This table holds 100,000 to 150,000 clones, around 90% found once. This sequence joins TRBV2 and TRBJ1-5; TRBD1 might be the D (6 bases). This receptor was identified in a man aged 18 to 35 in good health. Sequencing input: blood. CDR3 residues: CASSDGTRAQPQHF. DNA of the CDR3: TGTGCCAGCAGTGACGGGACAAGGGCTCAGCCCCAGCATTTT.